This T cell receptor beta chain was recorded in a study of technical replicates of blood from a handful of donors. The CDR3 has 15 residues. CDR1 SGHTS and CDR2 YDEGEE come from the germline V gene. Trimming removed 4 bases from V and 5 bases from J; junction bases left unmatched: 7. Libraries were prepared by immunoSEQ multiplex PCR; TCRdb keeps only in-frame clonotypes and omits some of them. The sample shows approximately 70,000 clones, 90% to 95% of them seen only once. The J gene is TRBJ2-5, the V gene TRBV5-8; 11 bases line up with TRBD1. The sample consisted of T cells isolated from PBMCs. The source is a human donor in good health. This CDR3 is CASSTGQGARETQYF. The CDR3 DNA sequence: TGTGCCAGCAGCACCGGACAGGGGGCTAGGGAGACCCAGTACTTC.